Below, one T cell receptor (beta chain) is given with its context. The CDR3 is 17 amino acids. CDR1 is LNHDA and CDR2 is SQIVND in the germline V gene (reference sequence). V trimming: 8 bases; J trimming: 0 bases; junction bases outside the gene matches: 5. Using immunoSEQ multiplex PCR, the repertoire was profiled, and TCRdb retains in-frame clones only, with some absent. The table has about 520,000 clones, more than 95% seen once; the top ten hold about 0.06%. There were no recent acute infections or vaccinations among the donors, who were healthy HIV-negative adults. The data were obtained in a study of shared clonotypes between healthy human individuals.

This chain uses TRBV19 with TRBJ2-1, with 15 bases identical to TRBD2. The specimen was naive CD4+ T cells sorted from blood. Subset meaning: CD45RA+ positively selected. This TCR came from a woman in her thirties in good health. CDR3 amino acids: CASGLAGGLGSYNEQFF. Here the CDR3 DNA reads TGTGCCAGTGGACTAGCGGGAGGGTTGGGCTCCTACAATGAGCAGTTCTTC.